This T cell receptor beta chain was captured in a study of CD8 T cells in ankylosing spondylitis. TCRdb analysed the 5' RACE reads with MiXCR anew, one entry per CDR3 protein. The table lists tens of thousands of distinct CDR3 sequences, about 6% of them singletons, with just under 5% in the top ten. This receptor was identified in a male donor with ankylosing spondylitis. The sample consisted of synovial fluid, either unsorted or a sorted T cell fraction (not recorded which).

The CDR3 coding sequence is TGCAGTGCTGAACTACCAGGATCCCATCCCTACGAGCAGTACTTC. Translation: CSAELPGSHPYEQYF. V gene TRBV20-1 combines with J gene TRBJ2-7, with no clear D. This CDR3 comprises 15 residues. With 5 bases removed from V and 2 bases from J, the gap between germline ends came to 19 bases. Germline lookup yields CDR1 DFQATT and CDR2 SNEGSKA (reference sequence).